The present entry profiles one T cell receptor beta chain with its context. The CDR3 length is 16 residues. The J segment lost 7 bases and the V segment lost 6 bases, leaving 11 bases of the junction unmatched. CDR1 MNHEY and CDR2 SVGEGT come from the germline V gene. The authors' processing: Nucleated cell number was recorded as an estimate derived from reference gene primer amplification. Clones were sequenced by immunoSEQ multiplex PCR, and TCRdb holds only the in-frame ones, with some missing. D and trimming come from the DNA, and the V and J calls and clone size come from that table. This sample has about 190,000 clones, with 84% found just once. The record originates from a study of blood T cell repertoires in COVID-19. Across the study: Sites across the United States, Italy and Spain contributed samples from acute and convalescent COVID-19. PBMCs, B-cell-depleted T cells, or T cells were the source of the cDNA or gDNA that made up the material.

This sequence was found in a woman aged 70 to 79 with active or convalescent COVID-19. The specimen sequenced was peripheral blood. The chain recombines TRBV6-2 or TRBV6-3 with TRBJ2-3, with 12 bases fitting TRBD2. This CDR3 reads CASSPLLAGGPNTQYF. DNA of the CDR3: TGTGCCAGCAGCCCTCTCCTAGCGGGAGGGCCCAATACGCAGTATTTT.